Listed here is a single T cell receptor beta chain. The antigen remains unidentified. Using immunoSEQ multiplex PCR, the repertoire was profiled, and TCRdb retains in-frame clones only, with some absent. The sample has tens of thousands of clones; roughly nine tenths are singletons. The data are from a study of T cell responses to AZD1222 COVID-19 vaccine. Study-level points and caveats: Only five or six AZD1222 recipients were seropositive at baseline. No repertoire was sampled before or during the peak T cell response, only after it.

Germline V gene sequence: CDR1 SGHTA, CDR2 FQGNSA. The V and J ends lost 1 base and 3 bases respectively, with 10 bases between them. This CDR3 has 15 amino acids. The clonotype comes from an adult in good health. Sequencing was performed on peripheral blood, taken on day 0 of AZD1222 vaccination. The rearrangement uses TRBV7-2 and TRBJ1-5; D unclear. CDR3 DNA: TGTGCCAGCAGCTTAGGTCGCAGACCCAATCAGCCCCAGCATTTT. Protein product: CASSLGRRPNQPQHF.